A single sample gave rise to the 2 T cell receptor beta chains below, sequenced in a study of graft-versus-host responses after intestinal transplantation (dated by TCRdb to about 2021). The library relied on the immunoSEQ multiplex PCR assay. Held by TCRdb, this immuneACCESS table contains in-frame sequences only and omits some clones. Under half of the omission traces to an unresolved V gene where checked; the cause of the rest is unknown. This sample is represented by about 47,000 clones; approximately 95% of them were singletons. Around 0.25% of the sample comes from the top ten. Taken with the paper, the label for time point translates to: cells obtained before transplantation from donor or recipient. For these receptors, no antigen is known. Sample: unstimulated CD8+ T cells sorted from spleen or lymph node cells, taken before transplant. These receptors were collected from a human donor who was the organ donor for an intestinal transplant.

The gene calls are TRBV7-2 and TRBJ2-1, with D perhaps assigned TRBD1 or TRBD2 (6 bases each). The CDR3 covers 16 residues. Trimming shortened V by 1 base and J by 3 bases, and 13 bases separated the two germline ends. Per germline, CDR1 SGHTA and CDR2 FQGNSA. In nucleotides, the CDR3 is TGTGCCAGCAGCTTAGTAGGAGGGGGAAACTACAATGAGCAGTTCTTC. Its protein is CASSLVGGGNYNEQFF.

Regarding this clone: A read error may produce the germline difference seen at one junction end. This same CDR3 is encoded by further DNA sequences in the sample. The gene calls are TRBV7-6 and TRBJ1-5; D gene ambiguous. In germline, CDR1 is SGHVS, CDR2 FNYEAQ. The CDR3 is 11 residues long. The CDR3 DNA reads as TGCGCCAGCGGGGATGGCCAGCCCCAGCATTTT. Protein sequence: CASGDGQPQHF. Full variable domain (rest looked up from reference TRBV7-6 and TRBJ1-5): GAGVSQSPRYKVTKRGQDVALRCDPISGHVSLYWYRQALGQGPEFLTYFNYEAQQDKSGLPNDRFSAERPEGSISTLTIQRTEQRDSAMYRCASGDGQPQHFGDGTRLSIL.